The present T cell receptor (beta chain) was sequenced within a study of naive and memory T cell subsets. General study points: In CD4 and CD8 cells, diversity dropped from naive through EMRA. Each distinct alpha or beta sequence counts as one clonotype. In naive cells, over 85% of TCR sequences were seen only once.

This clonotype has only a few counts. No antigen is known for it. Both TRBC1 and TRBC2 were covered by a beta constant-region primer of two equimolar oligonucleotides. The ligated cDNA underwent four PCR rounds using SP2 and nested alpha and beta constant-region primers. TCRdb used MiXCR to reprocess the UMI-ligation and nested PCR reads, holding one entry per CDR3 protein. The table has some 150,000 distinct CDR3 sequences, 15% to 20% seen once; the top ten hold 0.14% to 0.15%. This clonotype originated in a human donor in good health. Sequencing input: naive CD4+ T cells from blood.

This chain's CDR3 is CASSLAAARRTGELFF. The CDR3, as DNA: TGCGCCAGCAGCTTGGCGGCAGCGCGCCGCACCGGGGAGCTGTTTTTT. This sequence joins TRBV5-1 and TRBJ2-2; D is unclear. Trimming cost V 0 bases and J 4 bases, with 13 bases left between them. The CDR3 length is 16 residues. CDR1 is SGHRS, CDR2 YFSETQ, per germline.